These 21 T cell receptor beta chains came from one sample sequenced in a study of regulatory T cells in long-lasting Graves disease. Investigators prepared the TCR beta libraries by applying iRepertoire HTBI primers and Arm-PCR of CDR3 regions. TCRdb itself ran the multiplex PCR reads through MiXCR, one entry per CDR3 protein. The table lists 450,000 to 600,000 distinct CDR3 sequences, around 15% of them singletons. Time point given: newly diagnosed GD, antithyroid drugs for less than 3 months. From RNA extracted from PBMCs, the TCR library was made. These sequences were also reported in another study, on T cells in Graves' hyperthyroidism and ophthalmopathy.

Sequenced here: peripheral blood mononuclear cells (PBMCs), sampled at new diagnosis, from a patient treated with antithyroid drugs. These receptors all come from a man aged 40-55 years with Graves disease.

This clonotype was detected ten times or more. The V call is TRBV18, the J call TRBJ2-7; 14 nucleotides align to TRBD2. Germline assignment: CDR1 KGHSH and CDR2 LQKENI. V lost 3 bases, J lost 4 bases, and 2 bases stayed unmatched. The CDR3 is 15 amino acids. The CDR3 coding sequence is TGTGCCAGCTCACCGACTAGCGGGAGGGAATACGAGCAGTACTTC. It encodes CASSPTSGREYEQYF.

V usage is TRBV27 and J usage is TRBJ2-7, with D perhaps assigned TRBD1 or TRBD2 (5 bases each). The CDR3 loop spans 16 amino acids. Trimming took off 5 bases at V and 6 bases at J, with 23 bases between the two ends. Germline V CDR1 and CDR2: MNHEY, SMNVEV (reference sequence). In nucleotides, the CDR3 is TGTGCCAGCAGTACCCCCCGTGGGGCAGGGAGCTCCGAGCAGTACTTC. It codes for CASSTPRGAGSSEQYF.

This clonotype was counted ten times or more. The CDR3 DNA is TGTGCCAGCAGTTTTTCCGGGAATTCACCCCTCCACTTT. The encoded protein is CASSFSGNSPLHF. The chain is built from TRBV28 and TRBJ1-6; D is unclear. Germline V gene data show CDR1 as MDHEN and CDR2 as SYDVKM. The CDR3 is made up of 13 amino acids. Trimming took 3 bases from V and 7 from J, leaving 7 bases between them.

This clonotype showed up many times. This rearrangement joins TRBV3-1 to TRBJ2-1; D gene uncertain. Germline V lookup: CDR1 LGHDT, CDR2 YNNKEL (reference sequence). The V end lost 0 bases, the J end lost 9 bases, and 6 bases lay between the germline ends. CDR3 length equals 12 residues. CDR3: CASSQDWGEQFF. Written as DNA, the CDR3 is TGTGCCAGCAGCCAAGATTGGGGTGAGCAGTTCTTC.

Notes on this clonotype: A read error may produce the germline difference seen at one junction end. The gene calls are TRBV5-1 and TRBJ2-1, with unresolved D. This CDR3 region has 17 residues. Germline assignment: CDR1 SGHRS and CDR2 YFSETQ. The CDR3 loop is CASLRRVTAIYYNERFF. DNA for the CDR3: TGCGCCAGTCTACGACGGGTCACAGCAATTTACTACAATGAGCGGTTCTTC.

A word on this clonotype: A junction end diverges from the germline sequence, so it may reflect a read error. The rearrangement uses TRBV28 and TRBJ2-6; D uncertain. Germline V gene data show CDR1 as MDHEN and CDR2 as SYDVKM. This CDR3 region has 16 residues. CDR3 in DNA: TGTGCCAGCAGCTTAATATCGGGCCCTGGGACCAACGTCCTGACTTTC. As protein: CASSLISGPGTNVLTF. Based on the CDR3 plus reference TRBV28 and TRBJ2-6, the full variable domain is DVKVTQSSRYLVKRTGEKVFLECVQDMDHENMFWYRQDPGLGLRLIYFSYDVKMKEKGDIPEGYSVSREKKERFSLILESASTNQTSMYLCASSLISGPGTNVLTFGAGSRLTVL.

A few counts support this clonotype. The chain joins TRBV27 to TRBJ1-4, with D perhaps matching TRBD1 (6 bases). This CDR3 has 17 residues. V lost 4 bases and J lost 7, with 22 bases in between. CDR1 and CDR2 from the germline V gene are MNHEY and SMNVEV (reference sequence). The CDR3 coding sequence is TGTGCCAGCAGTTCAGGGGCCCCTCGGGCCTTAAGTGAAAAACTGTTTTTT. Translating it yields CASSSGAPRALSEKLFF.

This clonotype has at least ten counts. V and J are TRBV5-1 and TRBJ1-4; D remains unclear. Germline V gene data show CDR1 as SGHRS and CDR2 as YFSETQ. There are 16 residues in the CDR3. V shed 0 bases and J shed 7 bases, with 16 bases lying between them. CDR3 DNA sequence: TGCGCCAGCAGCTTGGAAGACACCTCGTCGGGTGAAAAACTGTTTTTT. Translated: CASSLEDTSSGEKLFF.

This clonotype was seen many times. The V call is TRBV20-1, the J call TRBJ2-1; 10 positions agree with TRBD2. CDR3 length equals 15 residues. The V and J ends lost 6 bases and 5 bases, in that order; junction bases with no gene match: 10. CDR1 DFQATT and CDR2 SNEGSKA come from the germline V gene (reference sequence). This CDR3 is CSASASSGSDNEQFF. Written as DNA, the CDR3 is TGCAGTGCGTCAGCTTCTAGCGGGAGCGACAATGAGCAGTTCTTC.

Many counts were recorded for this clonotype. The V and J genes are TRBV28 and TRBJ1-2; D is possibly TRBD1 (6 bases). Germline V lookup: CDR1 MDHEN, CDR2 SYDVKM. V lost 5 bases to trimming and J lost 4 bases, with 8 bases between them. The CDR3 contains 12 residues. CDR3 sequence: CASSVQGYGYTF. Written as DNA, the CDR3 is TGTGCCAGCAGTGTACAGGGCTATGGCTACACCTTC.

The sample holds a few counts of this clonotype. The CDR3 protein is CASSIRSDSGRSYKQYF. The CDR3 DNA is TGTGCCAGTAGTATTAGAAGTGATAGCGGGAGGAGTTACAAGCAGTACTTC. This sequence joins TRBV19 and TRBJ2-7, with 10 positions matching TRBD2. With V trimmed by 3 bases and J by 8 bases, 16 bases remained unmatched. The CDR3 totals 17 residues. Germline V gene data show CDR1 as LNHDA and CDR2 as SQIVND (reference sequence).

The CDR3 sequence is CSARWAGPVTGELFF. The CDR3 DNA sequence: TGCAGTGCTAGATGGGCGGGACCAGTCACCGGGGAGCTGTTTTTT. The chain employs TRBV20-1 and TRBJ2-2; D might be TRBD2 (6 bases). The V and J ends lost 2 bases and 4 bases respectively, with 14 bases between them. The CDR3 loop spans 15 amino acids. CDR1 and CDR2 from the germline V gene are DFQATT and SNEGSKA (reference sequence).

Ten or more counts support this clonotype. The rearrangement links TRBV20-1 to TRBJ2-1; D might be TRBD1 or TRBD2, each matching 5 bases. This CDR3 is built from 14 residues. Looked up from germline, CDR1 is DFQATT and CDR2 is SNEGSKA (reference sequence). Between the trimmed V and J ends, which lost 5 bases and 0 bases, there was a span of 11 bases. The CDR3 DNA reads TGCAGTGCTCAGACCGGGGCCTCCTACAATGAGCAGTTCTTC. Encoded protein: CSAQTGASYNEQFF.

This clonotype has at least ten counts. CDR3: CASSRSVITIYEQYF. Written as DNA, the CDR3 is TGTGCCAGCAGTCGGTCGGTGATAACAATTTACGAGCAGTACTTC. The chain joins TRBV2 to TRBJ2-7; D is unresolved. Trimming removed 5 bases at V and 4 bases at J, with 18 bases between. Germline CDR1 is SNHLY and CDR2 is FYNNEI. This CDR3 is 15 amino acids long.

This clonotype occurred many times. The chain is built from TRBV28 and TRBJ2-7, with 7 bases identical to TRBD1. This CDR3 is built from 14 residues. J lost 2 bases, V lost 3 bases, and 4 bases had no gene match. CDR1 and CDR2 from the germline V gene are MDHEN and SYDVKM. CDR3 DNA sequence: TGTGCCAGCAGTTTTATCGGGACAGCCTACGAGCAGTACTTC. Translated: CASSFIGTAYEQYF. The full variable domain, in which reference TRBV28 and TRBJ2-7 provide the parts outside the CDR3, is DVKVTQSSRYLVKRTGEKVFLECVQDMDHENMFWYRQDPGLGLRLIYFSYDVKMKEKGDIPEGYSVSREKKERFSLILESASTNQTSMYLCASSFIGTAYEQYFGPGTRLTVT.

This rearrangement joins TRBV10-2 to TRBJ2-7; D might be TRBD1 (6 bases). V lost 3 bases and J lost 2, with 11 bases in between. This CDR3 is built from 14 residues. Germline CDR1 and CDR2: WSHSY and SAAADI. The CDR3 is CASSESRGPYEQYF. CDR3 in DNA: TGCGCCAGCAGTGAATCCAGGGGCCCCTACGAGCAGTACTTC.

The V gene is TRBV28, the J gene TRBJ1-6; D gene uncertain. The CDR3 totals 15 residues. Germline V gene sequence: CDR1 MDHEN, CDR2 SYDVKM. V was shortened by 2 bases and J by 7 bases, with 12 bases between the two germline ends. In nucleotides, the CDR3 is TGTGCCAGCAGTTTAGGACGGGTTACCAATTCACCCCTCCACTTT. Protein: CASSLGRVTNSPLHF.

This clonotype was detected ten times or more. The rearrangement links TRBV10-3 to TRBJ2-3; D possibly corresponds to TRBD2 (6 bases). This CDR3 comprises 15 residues. Germline V gene lookup returns CDR1 ENHRY and CDR2 SYGVKD. Trimming pared 0 bases from V and 3 bases from J, leaving 10 bases between. CDR3 DNA: TGTGCCATCAGTGAGTCGGGTAGCGGAACAGATACGCAGTATTTT. Protein: CAISESGSGTDTQYF.

At least ten counts were recorded for this clonotype. CDR3 protein: CASSSLGGVVNGYTF. CDR3 coding DNA: TGTGCCAGCAGTTCCCTGGGGGGGGTGGTAAATGGCTACACCTTC. The chain employs TRBV12-3 or TRBV12-4 and TRBJ1-2, with TRBD1 as a possible D gene (5 bases). V was pared by 4 bases and J by 6 bases, with 18 bases between. The CDR3 totals 15 residues.

This clonotype was observed many times. V usage is TRBV3-1 and J usage is TRBJ1-2, with D unclear. Trimming removed 0 bases from V and 8 bases from J, with 16 bases in between. Germline lookup yields CDR1 LGHDT and CDR2 YNNKEL (reference sequence). The CDR3 spans 15 residues. CDR3 DNA sequence: TGTGCCAGCAGCCAAGATCTTGCCGGGTACTGGGGCTACACCTTC. Amino acid sequence: CASSQDLAGYWGYTF.

The chain has TRBV6-2 or TRBV6-3 and TRBJ2-1; D is unresolved. Germline CDR1 reads MNHEY; CDR2 reads SVGEGT. The V gene lost 0 bases and the J gene lost 4 bases, with 4 bases spanning the gap. The CDR3 loop spans 13 amino acids. CDR3 loop: CASSYSQYNEQFF. The CDR3 region has the DNA TGTGCCAGCAGTTACTCCCAGTACAATGAGCAGTTCTTC.